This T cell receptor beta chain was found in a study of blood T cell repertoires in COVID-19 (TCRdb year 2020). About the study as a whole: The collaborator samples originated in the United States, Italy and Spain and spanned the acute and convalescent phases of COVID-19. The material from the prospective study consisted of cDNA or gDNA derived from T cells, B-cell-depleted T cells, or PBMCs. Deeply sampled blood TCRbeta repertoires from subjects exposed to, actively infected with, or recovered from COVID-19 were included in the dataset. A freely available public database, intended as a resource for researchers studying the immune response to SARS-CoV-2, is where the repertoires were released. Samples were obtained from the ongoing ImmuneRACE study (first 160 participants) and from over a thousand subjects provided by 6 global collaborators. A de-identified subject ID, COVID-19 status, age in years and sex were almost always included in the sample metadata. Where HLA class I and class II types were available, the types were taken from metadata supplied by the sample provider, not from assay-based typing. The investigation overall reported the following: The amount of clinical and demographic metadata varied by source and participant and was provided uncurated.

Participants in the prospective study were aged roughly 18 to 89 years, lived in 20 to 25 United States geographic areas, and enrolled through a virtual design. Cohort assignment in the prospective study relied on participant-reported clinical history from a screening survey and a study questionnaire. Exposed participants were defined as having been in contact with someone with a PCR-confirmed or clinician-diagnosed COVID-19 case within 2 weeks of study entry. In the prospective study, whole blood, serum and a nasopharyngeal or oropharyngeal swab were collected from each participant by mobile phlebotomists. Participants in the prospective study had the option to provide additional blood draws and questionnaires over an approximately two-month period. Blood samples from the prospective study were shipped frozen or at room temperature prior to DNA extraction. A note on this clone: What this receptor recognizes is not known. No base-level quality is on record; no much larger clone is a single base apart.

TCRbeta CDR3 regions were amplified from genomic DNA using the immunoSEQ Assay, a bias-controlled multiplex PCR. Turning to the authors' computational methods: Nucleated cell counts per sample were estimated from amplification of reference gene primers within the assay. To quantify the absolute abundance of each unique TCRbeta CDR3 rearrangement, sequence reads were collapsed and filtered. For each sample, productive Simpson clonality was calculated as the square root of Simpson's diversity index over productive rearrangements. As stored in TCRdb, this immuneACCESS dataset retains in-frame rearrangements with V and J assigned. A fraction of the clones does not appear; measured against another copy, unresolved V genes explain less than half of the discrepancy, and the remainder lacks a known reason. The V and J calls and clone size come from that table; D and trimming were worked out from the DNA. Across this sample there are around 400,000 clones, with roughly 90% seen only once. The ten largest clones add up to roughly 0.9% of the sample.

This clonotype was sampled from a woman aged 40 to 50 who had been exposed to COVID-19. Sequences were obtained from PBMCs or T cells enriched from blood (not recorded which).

CDR3 protein: CASSLWASGRNEQFF. The nucleotides are TGTGCCAGCAGTTTATGGGCTAGCGGGCGGAATGAGCAGTTCTTC. The sequence joins TRBV27 to TRBJ2-1; the junction holds 8 bases that match TRBD2. From the germline V gene (reference sequence), CDR1 is MNHEY and CDR2 is SMNVEV. Trimming accounts for 1 base at V and 7 bases at J, while the number of junction bases matched to no gene is 6. From the cysteine up to the phenylalanine, the CDR3 has a length of 15 residues. Only CDR3 DNA remains: 45 bases, in frame from the first base.